A selection of T cell receptor beta chains follows, all from one sample in a study of identical twins. MiXCR was run by TCRdb on the 5' RACE reads, yielding one entry per CDR3 protein. This table holds 1.5 million to 2 million distinct CDR3 sequences, around a third found once. Specimen: cord blood. These TCRs come from a newborn girl in good health. Both conserved end residues are part of each CDR3. The order of the fields is J gene, V gene, clone size, D gene, CDR3 DNA, CDR3 protein. A D gene is named only where the DNA matches it firmly. Clone size is given for some rows only: seen once, a few or many times, or a class if the clone is expanded.

>TRBJ2-1|TRBV15|NA|NA
TGTGCCACCAGCATAGCCGGGGTAGTCTACAATGAGCAGTTCTTC
CATSIAGVVYNEQFF
>TRBJ1-4|TRBV11-2|once|NA
TGTGCCAGCAGCTTATTGGATTGGGGGGGCAGGGGAAATGAAAAACTGTTTTTT
CASSLLDWGGRGNEKLFF
>TRBJ1-1|TRBV6-6|NA|NA
TGTGCCAGCAGTTACGGGAGCAGGGTCAGCACTGAAGCTTTCTTT
CASSYGSRVSTEAFF
>TRBJ2-1|TRBV27|NA|NA
TGTGCCAGCGTTGGGACTGACAGGAGGAATGAGCAGTTCTTC
CASVGTDRRNEQFF
>TRBJ1-1|TRBV12-3/TRBV12-4|NA|NA
TGTGCCAGCAGTTTAAGTCCGGACGGTCGGGCAGCTTTCTTT
CASSLSPDGRAAFF
>TRBJ2-1|TRBV24-1|NA|NA
TGTGCCACCAGTGATTTGTCTCGCGGGAACAATGAGCAGTTCTTC
CATSDLSRGNNEQFF
>TRBJ1-5|TRBV20-1|NA|NA
TGCAGTGCTGGGGTAACCATTAGCAATCAGCCCCAGCATTTT
CSAGVTISNQPQHF
>TRBJ1-1|TRBV7-9|NA|TRBD1
TGTGCCAGCAGCTTATGGGGACAGCTCAACACTGAAGCTTTCTTT
CASSLWGQLNTEAFF
>TRBJ1-4|TRBV25-1|few|NA
TGTGCCAGCAGTGATGGGACAACAACTAATGAAAAACTGTTTTTT
CASSDGTTTNEKLFF
>TRBJ1-4|TRBV5-1|NA|NA
TGCGCCAGCAGCTTTGGACAAACTAATGAAAAACTGTTTTTT
CASSFGQTNEKLFF
>TRBJ2-5|TRBV10-3|few|NA
TGTGCCATCACTATGCCCGACGGAGAGACCCAGTACTTC
CAITMPDGETQYF
>TRBJ1-2|TRBV13|few|NA
TGTGCCAGCAGCTTAGGTGGGCAGTACGCAAACTATGGCTACACCTTC
CASSLGGQYANYGYTF
>TRBJ2-3|TRBV3-1|NA|NA
TGTGCCAGCAGGGGCCCCCCATCAGATACGCAGTATTTT
CASRGPPSDTQYF
>TRBJ2-7|TRBV20-1|NA|TRBD2
TGCAGTGCGCCCGTTCCTAGCGGGGGGGCCTACGAGCAGTACTTC
CSAPVPSGGAYEQYF
>TRBJ2-1|TRBV6-2/TRBV6-3|few|NA
TGTGCCAGCAGTTACATCAGGGACTACAATGAGCAGTTCTTC
CASSYIRDYNEQFF
>TRBJ2-7|TRBV28|NA|TRBD1
TGTGCCAGCAGCAGCCACAGGGGCTCCTACGAGCAGTACTTC
CASSSHRGSYEQYF
>TRBJ1-1|TRBV3-1|NA|NA
TGTGCCAGCAGCCAAGAGTTGTTGTCGAGGACCACTGAAGCTTTCTTT
CASSQELLSRTTEAFF
>TRBJ2-7|TRBV9|few|TRBD2
TGTGCCAGCAGCCCCCGTGGTAGCGGGTCCTCCTACGAGCAGTACTTC
CASSPRGSGSSYEQYF
>TRBJ2-1|TRBV20-1|NA|TRBD2
TGCAGTGCCCTCCCGGGACTAAAGGCCCATGAGCAGTTCTTC
CSALPGLKAHEQFF
>TRBJ2-7|TRBV27|few|NA
TGTGCCAGCTGCAGGGTCTACGAGCAGTACTTC
CASCRVYEQYF
>TRBJ2-7|TRBV20-1|few|NA
TGCAGTGCTAGAAAAAGGGGCCAGGGGACGGGGGAGCAGTACTTC
CSARKRGQGTGEQYF
>TRBJ2-7|TRBV20-1|NA|NA
TGCAGTGCTACGTGGAGGAGGGACTACGAGCAGTACTTC
CSATWRRDYEQYF
>TRBJ1-2|TRBV14|NA|TRBD1
TGTGCCAACGCCCCTCGGGACAGGGGATATGGCTACACCTTC
CANAPRDRGYGYTF
>TRBJ2-3|TRBV4-2|few|TRBD2
TGTGCCAGCAGCCAAGGGTTTGGGCCTAGCGGGCCCAGCACAGATACGCAGTATTTT
CASSQGFGPSGPSTDTQYF
>TRBJ2-3|TRBV2|NA|NA
TGTGCCGGAACTCGTCGATTGGATACGCAGTATTTT
CAGTRRLDTQYF
>TRBJ2-1|TRBV3-1|few|NA
TGTGCCAGCAGCCAAGATTTAGGCAGGGTCCACAATGAGCAGTTCTTC
CASSQDLGRVHNEQFF
>TRBJ2-4|TRBV5-1|NA|NA
TGCGCCAGCGGCCCCCAGGTTAGAGGGCCCAAAAACATTCAGTACTTC
CASGPQVRGPKNIQYF
>TRBJ1-2|TRBV10-3|many|TRBD1
TGTGCCATCAAACAGGGGGACCATAACTATGGCTACACCTTC
CAIKQGDHNYGYTF
>TRBJ2-5|TRBV21-1|NA|NA
TGTGCCAGCAGCAAATCCCACGGACGGGACCTCAAAGAGACCCAGTACTTC
CASSKSHGRDLKETQYF
>TRBJ2-1|TRBV10-3|many|NA
TGTGCCATCAGTGAGCGGGGCTCCTACAATGAGCAGTTCTTC
CAISERGSYNEQFF
>TRBJ2-7|TRBV20-1|few|NA
TGCAGTGCTTCCGAACGCTACGAGCAGTACTTC
CSASERYEQYF
>TRBJ2-7|TRBV29-1|few|TRBD1
TGCAGCGTTGGGACAGGGGGTGTTTCCGAGCAGTACTTC
CSVGTGGVSEQYF
>TRBJ2-3|TRBV11-2|few|NA
TGTGCCAGCAGTCGGGTCGACCGTCTCACAGATACGCAGTATTTT
CASSRVDRLTDTQYF
>TRBJ2-3|TRBV20-1|NA|TRBD1
TGCAGTGCTAACTGGCGGACAGGTCACACAGATACGCAGTATTTT
CSANWRTGHTDTQYF
>TRBJ2-1|TRBV9|NA|TRBD2
TGTGCCAGCAGCGTAAGGGTGGGGACTAGGGCCTACAATGAGCAGTTCTTC
CASSVRVGTRAYNEQFF
>TRBJ2-1|TRBV6-6|NA|TRBD2
TGTGCCAGCATTACCGGGACTAGCGCTTACAATGAGCAGTTCTTC
CASITGTSAYNEQFF
>TRBJ1-4|TRBV6-6|many|NA
TGTGCCAGCAGTTCCACGGGGGGGCTGGGGGAAAAACTGTTTTTT
CASSSTGGLGEKLFF
>TRBJ2-5|TRBV7-9|NA|NA
TGTGCCAGCAGCTTAGATTTGAGACAGGAGCAGTACTTC
CASSLDLRQEQYF
>TRBJ2-3|TRBV20-1|NA|NA
TGCAGTGCTAGGTTGGAGGTGGGGCTGGCGGGAACTAGAACGCAGTATTTT
CSARLEVGLAGTRTQYF
>TRBJ1-1|TRBV13|NA|NA
TGTGCCAGCAGCGCCCCCATCGGGACTGAAGCTTTCTTT
CASSAPIGTEAFF
>TRBJ2-5|TRBV5-1|NA|NA
TGCGCCAGCAGGAATCGACAGTCCCTTAATGAGCAGTACTTC
CASRNRQSLNEQYF
>TRBJ2-5|TRBV5-4|few|NA
TGTGCCAGCAGCCAACTCGGAGTGGCAACAGAGACCCAGTACTTC
CASSQLGVATETQYF
>TRBJ2-3|TRBV24-1|NA|TRBD2
TGTGCCACCGCTCCTTTGCCGCCCCATAGCGGGAGATGGAGCACAGATACGCAGTATTTT
CATAPLPPHSGRWSTDTQYF
>TRBJ2-7|TRBV28|few|NA
TGTGCCAGCACCAATCCCTCTACCTACGAGCAGTACTTC
CASTNPSTYEQYF
>TRBJ2-5|TRBV5-1|NA|NA
TGCGCCAGCAGCTTGGCCGTAGCGCCAGTGTCCACCCAGTACTTC
CASSLAVAPVSTQYF
>TRBJ2-2|TRBV29-1|few|NA
TGCAGCGCCCTCGATTGGGGGAAAACCGGGGAGCTGTTTTTT
CSALDWGKTGELFF
>TRBJ2-7|TRBV12-3/TRBV12-4|few|NA
TGTGCCAGCAGTTTCCCGGACGCCGGGAGCTCCTACGAGCAGTACTTC
CASSFPDAGSSYEQYF
>TRBJ2-7|TRBV7-9|NA|TRBD2
TGTGCCAGCAGCTCCGGACTAGCGGGGGCCTTCTCCTACGAGCAGTACTTC
CASSSGLAGAFSYEQYF
>TRBJ2-3|TRBV5-1|NA|TRBD2
TGCGCCAGCAGCTTGTACGGGACTAGCGTCACAGATACGCAGTATTTT
CASSLYGTSVTDTQYF
>TRBJ2-3|TRBV7-2|NA|TRBD2
TGTGCCAGCAGCTTAGGTCGCGGGAGCGGGTCAGATACGCAGTATTTT
CASSLGRGSGSDTQYF
>TRBJ2-7|TRBV4-2|few|NA
TGTGCCAGCAGCCAAGATGGGCCTGGCGAGCAGTACTTC
CASSQDGPGEQYF
>TRBJ2-3|TRBV25-1|few|TRBD2
TGTGCCAGCAGTGATTGGAAAGCGGGAGCGGTGGATACGCAGTATTTT
CASSDWKAGAVDTQYF
>TRBJ2-3|TRBV20-1|NA|NA
TGCAGTGCCCCCGTGACTGGGTCCAGCACAGATACGCAGTATTTT
CSAPVTGSSTDTQYF
>TRBJ2-1|TRBV7-9|NA|NA
TGTGCCAGCAGCTCGCACGGGGGGCCAGCGATTATGGAGCAGTTCTTC
CASSSHGGPAIMEQFF
>TRBJ1-3|TRBV6-6|NA|NA
TGTGCCAGCAGTTACTGGGGGAGGGACACCATATATTTT
CASSYWGRDTIYF
>TRBJ1-1|TRBV6-9|NA|NA
TGTGCCAGCAGTTATCCCCTGGGCACCTGGGGCACTGAAGCTTTCTTT
CASSYPLGTWGTEAFF
>TRBJ2-2|TRBV7-9|NA|NA
TGTGCCAGCAGCGCCCGAAACGTTTGGGGGGAGCTGTTTTTT
CASSARNVWGELFF
>TRBJ1-2|TRBV7-2|few|TRBD1
TGTGCCAGCAGCCGAACCCGGGACAGCGCCTCCTATGGCTACACCTTC
CASSRTRDSASYGYTF
>TRBJ1-2|TRBV6-5|NA|NA
TGTGCCAGCAGTCGCGGGGGAAAGGCGTATGGCTACACCTTC
CASSRGGKAYGYTF
>TRBJ1-1|TRBV27|few|NA
TGTGCCAGCAGTTCGGCAGGGGCAGCGAACACTGAAGCTTTCTTT
CASSSAGAANTEAFF